Sequencing of this T cell receptor (beta chain) was carried out in a study of cytomegalovirus exposure and HLA in healthy donors (dated by TCRdb to 2015 to 2018). At the level of the whole study: According to a later analysis, one platform produced both the 120 validation repertoires and the 550 to 800 repertoires of the first cohort. The study was designed to test whether signatures of past pathogen exposure could be identified by cataloging public T cell receptors. A separate validation cohort of some 130 different subjects was used in addition to the roughly 720-subject first cohort. High-throughput TCR immunosequencing, statistical association of individual TCRs with disease status, and machine learning were combined to predict cytomegalovirus infection status. Points the paper makes about the study in general: A later analysis found that TCRs clustered in the first cohort also tended to co-occur in the 120 validation repertoires, with 90% to 95% of cluster scores above 0. The study listed 164 TCR beta chains as associated with cytomegalovirus. In vitro tests confirmed that a few of the cytomegalovirus-associated TCR beta chains recognize cytomegalovirus antigens. Across donors, most TCR sequences were observed very rarely, whereas some public TCRs were present in many individuals. A later analysis had no HLA typing for the validation cohort, so co-occurrence there was scored across all 130 or so repertoires. The authors suggested that the approach could potentially be generalized to other disease states and immunological phenotypes. The classifier was reported to diagnose cytomegalovirus status with high specificity and sensitivity in both the original cohort and the validation cohort.

Library generation was performed with the immunoSEQ multiplex PCR assay. The source study handled its data this way. To diagnose cytomegalovirus status from the catalog of TCR beta chain sequences, a statistical classification framework was built. The table comes from immuneACCESS by way of TCRdb, which keeps in-frame sequences with V and J called. Part of the clones is missing from these tables; in studies checked, under half for an unresolved V gene and the rest for unknown reasons. Clonal size and the V and J genes are those of that table, whereas D and trimming came from the DNA. The sample table holds over 200,000 clones, of which approximately 88% were seen once. The ten most abundant clones make up over 12% of the sample. The germline V and J ends show losses of 8 bases and 4 bases respectively, and no gene match explains 6 bases of the junction. The CDR3, cysteine through phenylalanine, is 13 amino acids long. The only DNA kept is the CDR3, 39 bases in frame from the first base. The germline V gene (reference sequence) specifies SEHNR as CDR1 and FQNEAQ as CDR2.

With regard to this clone: No antigen is known for it. No much larger clone exists at a distance of one base, and base qualities are not known.

The donors were included in the validation cohort of some 120 subjects, a group kept apart from the approximately 700-subject first cohort. This sequence originates from a woman aged 30 to 39 in good health and CMV-seropositive. Specimen: PBMCs. Recombination joined TRBV7-9 with TRBJ2-3; 7 bases in the middle match TRBD2. The CDR3 protein sequence reads: CASSGLLSDTQYF. The DNA sequence reads TGTGCCAGCTCGGGACTATTGTCAGATACGCAGTATTTT.